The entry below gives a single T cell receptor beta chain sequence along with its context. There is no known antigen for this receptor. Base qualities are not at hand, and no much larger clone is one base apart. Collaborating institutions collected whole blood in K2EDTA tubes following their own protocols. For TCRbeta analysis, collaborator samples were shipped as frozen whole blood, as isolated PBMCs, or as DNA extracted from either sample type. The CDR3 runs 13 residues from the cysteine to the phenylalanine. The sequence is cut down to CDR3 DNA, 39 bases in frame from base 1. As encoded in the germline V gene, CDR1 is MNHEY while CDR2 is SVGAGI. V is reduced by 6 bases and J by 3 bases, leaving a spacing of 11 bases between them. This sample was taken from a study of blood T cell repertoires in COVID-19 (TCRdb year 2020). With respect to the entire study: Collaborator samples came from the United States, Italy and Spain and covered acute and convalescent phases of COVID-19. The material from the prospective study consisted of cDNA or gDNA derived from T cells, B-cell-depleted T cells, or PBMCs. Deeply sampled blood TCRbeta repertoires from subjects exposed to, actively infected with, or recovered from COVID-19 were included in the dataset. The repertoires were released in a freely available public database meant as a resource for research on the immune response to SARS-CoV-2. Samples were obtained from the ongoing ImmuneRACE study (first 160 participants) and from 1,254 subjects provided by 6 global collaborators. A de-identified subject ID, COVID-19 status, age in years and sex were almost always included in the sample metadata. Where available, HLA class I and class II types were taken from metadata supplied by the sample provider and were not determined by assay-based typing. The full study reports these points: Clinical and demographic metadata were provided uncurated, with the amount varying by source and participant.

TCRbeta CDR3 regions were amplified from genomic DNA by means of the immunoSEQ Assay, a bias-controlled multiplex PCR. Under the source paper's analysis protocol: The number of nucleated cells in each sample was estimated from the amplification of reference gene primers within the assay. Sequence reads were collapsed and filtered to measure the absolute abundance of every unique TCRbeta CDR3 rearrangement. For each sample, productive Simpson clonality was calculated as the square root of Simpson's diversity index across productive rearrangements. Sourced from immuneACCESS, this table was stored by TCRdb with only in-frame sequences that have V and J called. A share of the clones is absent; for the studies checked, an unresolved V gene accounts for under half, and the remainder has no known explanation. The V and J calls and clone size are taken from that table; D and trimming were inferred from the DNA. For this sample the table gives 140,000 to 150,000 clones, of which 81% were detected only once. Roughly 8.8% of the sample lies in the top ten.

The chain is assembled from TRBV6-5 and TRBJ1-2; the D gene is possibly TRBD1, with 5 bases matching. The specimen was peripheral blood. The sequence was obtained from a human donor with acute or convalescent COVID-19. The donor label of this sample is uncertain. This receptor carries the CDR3 CASRTVMDYGYTF. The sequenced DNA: TGTGCCAGCAGGACAGTAATGGACTATGGCTACACCTTC.